This TCR beta chain emerged from a study of regulatory T cells in long-lasting Graves disease. J was trimmed by 4 bases and V by 8 bases; bases with no gene match: 8. CDR3 length: 14 residues. Germline assignment: CDR1 KGHSH and CDR2 LQKENI. Study-level points and caveats: There were preferences for TRBV28, TRBJ1-2 and TRBJ2-5 in persistent disease.

To make TCR beta libraries, researchers used iRepertoire HTBI primers and Arm-PCR of CDR3 regions. TCRdb reprocessed the multiplex PCR reads with MiXCR, giving one entry per CDR3 protein. The data hold 400,000 to 500,000 distinct CDR3 sequences, with 15% to 20% observed a single time. This clonotype was seen at least ten times. No antigen is known for it. Time point: newly diagnosed GD, antithyroid drugs for less than 3 months. Generation of the TCR library employed RNA extracted from PBMCs. A further study also used this sample, focusing on T cells in Graves' hyperthyroidism and ophthalmopathy.

This material consisted of peripheral blood mononuclear cells (PBMCs), taken at new diagnosis, from a patient treated with antithyroid drugs. This clonotype was obtained from a woman aged 18-29 years with Graves disease. This chain uses TRBV18 with TRBJ2-7; 10 bases are shared with TRBD2. CDR3 residues: CASSPGGLAYEQYF. The CDR3 nucleotides read TGTGCCAGCAGCCCCGGGGGACTAGCGTACGAGCAGTACTTC.